This is a list of T cell receptor beta chains from one sample in a study of blood T cell repertoires in COVID-19. Using immunoSEQ multiplex PCR, the repertoire was profiled, and TCRdb retains in-frame clones only, with some absent. The data contain fewer than 650,000 clones, roughly nine tenths of them singletons. The sequencing input was peripheral blood. Every receptor here comes from a woman aged 50 to 60 with COVID-19, enrolled during active disease. Both conserved end residues are part of each CDR3. D genes are given only for firm matches. Size is stated for part of the rows, as once, few or many counts, or as a class when the clone is expanded.

V,J,D,size,DNA,CDR3
TRBV5-4,TRBJ2-7,NA,NA,TGTGCCAGCAGCGTCGCAGGGTGGGACGAGCAGTACTTC,CASSVAGWDEQYF
TRBV15,TRBJ2-2,TRBD1,NA,TGTGCCACCAGAGGACAGGGGGCGAGAGTGACCGGGGAGCTGTTTTTT,CATRGQGARVTGELFF
TRBV5-4,TRBJ1-1,TRBD1,NA,TGTGCCAGCAGCCCTCCGACAGGGGCACTGAACACTGAAGCTTTCTTT,CASSPPTGALNTEAFF
TRBV19,TRBJ2-1,TRBD2,few,TGTGCCAGTAGTATGAGACTAGCAGAGGGGAATGAGCAGTTCTTC,CASSMRLAEGNEQFF
TRBV5-1,TRBJ2-3,NA,NA,TGCGCCAGCAGATCTGGCCCAGATACGCAGTATTTT,CASRSGPDTQYF
TRBV6-5,TRBJ2-3,NA,NA,TGTGCCAGCAGTTTGGGGGAGGGGGTTGGCACAGATACGCAGTATTTT,CASSLGEGVGTDTQYF
TRBV27,TRBJ2-7,TRBD1,NA,TGTGCCAGCAGAAGACAGGGAATCTACGAGCAGTACTTC,CASRRQGIYEQYF
TRBV6-5,TRBJ2-7,TRBD2,NA,TGTGCCAGCAGCCCCTCGGGGGGGCTCTACGAGCAGTACTTC,CASSPSGGLYEQYF
TRBV12-3/TRBV12-4,TRBJ2-7,NA,NA,TGTGCCAGCAGTCCGCGGACACCCTACGAGCAGTACTTC,CASSPRTPYEQYF
TRBV3-1/TRBV3-2,TRBJ2-3,TRBD2,NA,TGTGCCAGCAGTCCGCGGGGGGGCCTCCCAGATACGCAGTATTTT,CASSPRGGLPDTQYF
TRBV28,TRBJ1-2,NA,NA,TGTGCCAGCAGTTTCGCGGATGGCTACACCTTC,CASSFADGYTF
TRBV2,TRBJ2-3,NA,few,TGTGCCAGCAGTGAAGCGCGGACAGTCGCGCAGTATTTT,CASSEARTVAQYF
TRBV6-5,TRBJ1-2,NA,NA,TGTGCCAGCAGGCCCCGATGGGCCTATGGCTACACCTTC,CASRPRWAYGYTF
TRBV12-3/TRBV12-4,TRBJ1-1,NA,NA,TGTGCCAGCCGCGGTCTCGCTGAAGCTTTCTTT,CASRGLAEAFF
TRBV5-1,TRBJ1-1,NA,NA,TGCGCCAGCAGCCAGAGGCCCTACACTGAAGCTTTCTTT,CASSQRPYTEAFF
TRBV7-6,TRBJ2-2,NA,NA,TGTGCCAGCAGCATGGGGACTCGGCCGTCCGGGGAGCTGTTTTTT,CASSMGTRPSGELFF
TRBV7-2,TRBJ1-4,TRBD1,NA,TGTGCCAGCAGCAAAATACAGGGGGTGGAAAAACTGTTTTTT,CASSKIQGVEKLFF
TRBV3-1/TRBV3-2,TRBJ2-5,NA,NA,TGTGCCAGCAGCCAAGGGATAGGGGGAGAGACCCAGTACTTC,CASSQGIGGETQYF
TRBV4-1,TRBJ1-4,TRBD1,NA,TGCGCCAGCAGCCAAGATCCTCGGGACAGTTACACCGCAACTAATGAAAAACTGTTTTTT,CASSQDPRDSYTATNEKLFF
TRBV7-2,TRBJ2-5,TRBD2,NA,TGTGCCAGCAGCTTATTGAGACTAGCTCCGGGCTTCCAAGAGACCCAGTACTTC,CASSLLRLAPGFQETQYF
TRBV7-9,TRBJ1-3,NA,NA,TGTGCCAGCAGCTTAGGAGGGTCTGGAAACACCATATATTTT,CASSLGGSGNTIYF
TRBV3-1/TRBV3-2,TRBJ1-6,NA,NA,TGTGCCAGCAGCCAAGTTTCCGATAATTCACCCCTCCACTTT,CASSQVSDNSPLHF
TRBV27,TRBJ2-4,NA,NA,TGTGCCAGCAGTATACAGGGTGAAGGCATTCAGTACTTC,CASSIQGEGIQYF
TRBV2,TRBJ2-2,NA,NA,TGTGCCAGCAGTGCCGCGGGGCAGAACACCGGGGAGCTGTTTTTT,CASSAAGQNTGELFF
TRBV5-1,TRBJ2-2,NA,once,TGCGCCAGCCGACAGCTCAACACCGGGGAGCTGTTTTTT,CASRQLNTGELFF
TRBV6-5,TRBJ2-7,NA,NA,TGTGCCAGCGCCCCCTTCCGGCTAGCCTACGAGCAGTACTTC,CASAPFRLAYEQYF
TRBV4-1,TRBJ2-7,TRBD1,NA,TGCGCCAGCAGCCAAAGACAGGGGGGCTCCTACGAGCAGTACTTC,CASSQRQGGSYEQYF
TRBV7-3,TRBJ1-2,TRBD1,NA,TGTGCCAGCAGCCCGTGGGGACAGGAGGATGGCTACACCTTC,CASSPWGQEDGYTF
TRBV6-1,TRBJ1-6,NA,NA,TGTGCCAGCAGTGACGGGTATTCACCCCTCCACTTT,CASSDGYSPLHF
TRBV7-9,TRBJ2-1,TRBD2,NA,TGTGCCAGCAGCACCAGCGGGGGTGACCCCTACAATGAGCAGTTCTTC,CASSTSGGDPYNEQFF
TRBV7-6,TRBJ2-7,TRBD1,NA,TGTGCCAGCAGCTCCCGACCGGGGACAGGGGTTAGCTCCTACGAGCAGTACTTC,CASSSRPGTGVSSYEQYF
TRBV5-1,TRBJ1-1,NA,NA,TGCGCCAGCAGACGGGACTTGGAGGGTGAAGCTTTCTTT,CASRRDLEGEAFF
TRBV9,TRBJ1-3,TRBD1,NA,TGTGCCAGCAGCGCCCGACAGGGGGGAAACACCATATATTTT,CASSARQGGNTIYF
TRBV3-1/TRBV3-2,TRBJ2-1,TRBD2,NA,TGTGCCAGCAGTCGCGACGGCGGGGGGGCCGATGAGCAGTTCTTC,CASSRDGGGADEQFF
TRBV2,TRBJ1-3,NA,NA,TGTGCCAGTACTGACAGCCCAAATGGAAACACCATATATTTT,CASTDSPNGNTIYF